The 17 T cell receptor beta chains below come from one sample, sequenced in a study of blood T cell repertoires in COVID-19 (dated by TCRdb to about 2020). Libraries were built with the immunoSEQ multiplex PCR assay. TCRdb holds this immuneACCESS table with in-frame rearrangements only. Some clones are missing; in checked studies, unresolved V genes explain under half, and the rest has no known cause. The sample has 130,000 to 150,000 clones on record, about 79% of them singletons. The top ten clones comprise approximately 9.1% of the sample. Sequences were obtained from PBMCs or T cells enriched from blood (not recorded which). The receptors originated from a man in his fifties who had recovered from COVID-19.

The chain couples TRBV5-1 to TRBJ2-1; D unresolved. CDR1 is SGHRS and CDR2 is YFSETQ in the germline V gene. The length of the CDR3 is 12 residues. V was cut by 4 bases and J by 4 bases, with 6 bases left in between. This CDR3 reads CASSPTYNEQFF. The CDR3 DNA sequence: TGCGCCAGCAGCCCGACTTACAATGAGCAGTTCTTC.

The chain uses TRBV28 and TRBJ1-1; D is unclear. V lost 2 bases and J 5 bases, leaving 6 bases between the germline ends. CDR1 MDHEN and CDR2 SYDVKM come from the germline V gene. The CDR3 totals 12 residues. DNA of the CDR3: TGTGCCAGCAGTTTAATCGGGACTGAAGCTTTCTTT. Its translation is CASSLIGTEAFF.

On this clone itself: Mismatch with germline at one junction end may stem from a read error. The chain employs TRBV5-8 and TRBJ1-5, with 9 bases aligning to TRBD1. Germline-derived CDR1 and CDR2 are SGHTS and YDEGEE. The CDR3 sequence is 17 residues long. The CDR3 region is CASNLLGQGISNQPQHF. The CDR3 bases are TGTGCCAGCAACTTGCTGGGACAGGGTATTAGCAATCAGCCCCAGCATTTT. Filled out from reference TRBV5-8 and TRBJ1-5, the complete variable domain reads EAGVTQSPTHLIKTRGQQATLRCSPISGHTSVYWYQQALGLGLQFLLWYDEGEERNRGNFPPRFSGRQFPNYSSELNVNALELEDSALYLCASNLLGQGISNQPQHFGDGTRLSIL.

The J gene is TRBJ1-4, the V gene TRBV7-2, with a weak D call TRBD1 (6 bases). Trimming removed 8 bases from V and 5 bases from J, with 18 bases in between. The CDR3 has 15 amino acids. Germline CDR1 is SGHTA and CDR2 is FQGNSA. This chain's CDR3 is CASAPTGTSNEKLFF. The CDR3 DNA follows: TGTGCCAGCGCCCCGACTGGGACATCCAATGAAAAACTGTTTTTT.

This clone has only a few counts. This chain links TRBV9 with TRBJ2-3; D is unresolved. The V gene lost 2 bases and the J gene lost 7 bases, with 5 bases spanning the gap. The CDR3 has 11 amino acids. Looked up from germline, CDR1 is SGDLS and CDR2 is YYNGEE. The CDR3 is CASSVSNTQYF. In DNA form, the CDR3 reads TGTGCCAGCAGCGTTTCAAATACGCAGTATTTT.

V is TRBV5-1 and J is TRBJ2-5, with 9 bases fitting TRBD1. The CDR3 spans 18 residues. Trimming removed 0 bases from V and 2 bases from J; junction bases left unmatched: 11. Germline CDR1 SGHRS, CDR2 YFSETQ. The CDR3 DNA follows: TGCGCCAGCAGCTTGGATCTAAGTACAGGGGGCCTACAAGAGACCCAGTACTTC. It translates to CASSLDLSTGGLQETQYF.

The chain has TRBV7-2 and TRBJ1-1; 7 positions agree with TRBD1. The CDR3 spans 15 residues. Germline loops: CDR1 SGHTA, CDR2 FQGNSA. Unmatched junction bases numbered 4, after V lost 3 bases and J lost 0 bases. This CDR3 is CASSFQGGLNTEAFF. CDR3 coding DNA: TGTGCCAGCAGCTTCCAGGGGGGTTTGAACACTGAAGCTTTCTTT.

The V gene is TRBV15, the J gene TRBJ2-1, with 9 bases lining up with TRBD2. V shed 0 bases and J 7 bases; nucleotides not matched to a gene: 7. The V gene's germline CDR1 is LNHNV and CDR2 YYDKDF (reference sequence). CDR3 length: 16 amino acids. The CDR3 bases are TGTGCCACCAGCAGAGATTATTCTAGCGGGGCAAATGAGCAGTTCTTC. Translating gives CATSRDYSSGANEQFF.

V gene TRBV24-1 combines with J gene TRBJ2-2, with 8 bases lining up with TRBD1. The J segment lost 6 bases and the V segment lost 6 bases, leaving 11 bases of the junction unmatched. The CDR3 runs 16 residues. CDR1 is KGHDR, CDR2 SFDVKD, per germline. The CDR3, as DNA: TGTGCCACCAGTCAACCCCAGACACAGGGGGCCGGGGAGCTGTTTTTT. Encoded protein: CATSQPQTQGAGELFF.

The chain couples TRBV4-3 to TRBJ1-4; D may be TRBD1 (5 bases). The CDR3 has 16 amino acids. The germline gives CDR1 LGHNA, CDR2 YSLEER. V was pared by 2 bases and J by 10 bases, with 20 bases between. The CDR3 sequence is CASSQSSGQGIGKLFF. CDR3 bases: TGCGCCAGCAGCCAATCAAGCGGGCAGGGTATCGGAAAACTGTTTTTT.

This chain joins TRBV7-2 and TRBJ2-7; D is unclear. Trimming took 2 bases from V and 1 from J, leaving 9 bases between them. Germline V gene sequence: CDR1 SGHTA, CDR2 FQGNSA. The CDR3 is 14 amino acids. The CDR3 bases are TGTGCCAGCAGCTTAAACTTCGTTTCCTACGAGCAGTACTTC. Its protein product is CASSLNFVSYEQYF.

The chain links TRBV10-2 to TRBJ1-6, with 7 nucleotides matching TRBD1. Germline V gene sequence: CDR1 WSHSY, CDR2 SAAADI. This CDR3 spans 15 amino acids. V gave up 6 bases and J gave up 6 bases; unmatched junction bases: 8. The CDR3 loop is CASRGGGALNSPLHF. The CDR3, as DNA: TGCGCCAGCAGAGGGGGCGGGGCCCTTAATTCACCCCTCCACTTT.

The CDR3 sequence is CASSPSRTGGVGRNTEAFF. CDR3 nucleotide sequence: TGTGCCAGCAGTCCAAGCAGGACAGGGGGCGTGGGAAGGAACACTGAAGCTTTCTTT. The J gene is TRBJ1-1, the V gene TRBV7-8, with 11 bases aligning to TRBD1. Germline V CDR1 and CDR2: SGHVS, FQNEAQ. With V trimmed by 6 bases and J by 1 base, 16 bases remained unmatched. The CDR3 is 19 amino acids.

This chain connects TRBV3-1 (or the pseudogene TRBV3-2) to TRBJ1-1; D might be TRBD1 (6 bases). Trimming removed 4 bases at V and 4 bases at J, with 13 bases between. CDR1 is LGHDT and CDR2 is YNNKEL in the germline V gene (reference sequence). This CDR3 contains 14 residues. CDR3 DNA sequence: TGTGCCAGCAGCCCCCAGCGACAGGCCACTGAAGCTTTCTTT. Protein: CASSPQRQATEAFF.

The J gene is TRBJ2-7, the V gene TRBV4-3; possible D gene TRBD1, 5 bases. The length of the CDR3 is 15 residues. Trimming removed 0 bases from V and 3 bases from J, with 12 bases in between. CDR1 LGHNA and CDR2 YSLEER come from the germline V gene. CDR3 sequence reads: CASSQDPGYFYEQYF. The CDR3 DNA follows: TGCGCCAGCAGCCAAGATCCAGGGTATTTCTACGAGCAGTACTTC.

The chain is built from TRBV7-8 and TRBJ2-3; TRBD2 matches 9 bases. Germline CDR1 and CDR2: SGHVS and FQNEAQ. This CDR3 has 18 residues. With 2 bases clipped from V and 2 bases from J, the junction kept 11 bases outside the gene matches. CDR3 loop: CASSLIPPLAGYTDTQYF. The CDR3 DNA reads TGTGCCAGCAGCTTAATTCCCCCTCTAGCGGGGTACACAGATACGCAGTATTTT. Filled out from reference TRBV7-8 and TRBJ2-3, the complete variable domain reads GAGVSQSPRYKVAKRGQDVALRCDPISGHVSLFWYQQALGQGPEFLTYFQNEAQLDKSGLPSDRFFAERPEGSVSTLKIQRTQQEDSAVYLCASSLIPPLAGYTDTQYFGPGTRLTVL.

The chain recombines TRBV12-3 or TRBV12-4 with TRBJ2-5; TRBD1 matches 12 bases. V was pared by 10 bases and J by 5 bases, with 5 bases of the junction left unmatched. This CDR3 spans 13 amino acids. The CDR3 DNA reads TGTGCCACCATGGGACAGGGGGCGGAGACCCAGTACTTC. Translating it yields CATMGQGAETQYF.